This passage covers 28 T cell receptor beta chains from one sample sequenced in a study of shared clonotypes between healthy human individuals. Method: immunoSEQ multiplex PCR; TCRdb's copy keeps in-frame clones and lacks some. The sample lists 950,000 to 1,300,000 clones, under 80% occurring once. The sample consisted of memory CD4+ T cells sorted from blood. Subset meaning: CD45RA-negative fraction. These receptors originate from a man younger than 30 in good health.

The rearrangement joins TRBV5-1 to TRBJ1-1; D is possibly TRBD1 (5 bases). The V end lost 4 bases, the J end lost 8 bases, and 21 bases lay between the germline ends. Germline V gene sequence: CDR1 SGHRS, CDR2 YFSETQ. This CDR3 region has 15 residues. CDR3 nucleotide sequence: TGCGCCAGCAGCGCCGGGGCGGGGTCGGCGATCGAAGCTTTCTTT. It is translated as CASSAGAGSAIEAFF.

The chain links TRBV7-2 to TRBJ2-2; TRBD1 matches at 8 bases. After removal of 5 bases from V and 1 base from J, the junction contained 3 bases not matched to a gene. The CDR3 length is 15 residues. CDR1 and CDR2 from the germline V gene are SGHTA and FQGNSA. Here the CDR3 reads CASSLGTGNTGELFF. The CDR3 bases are TGTGCCAGCAGCCTCGGGACAGGGAACACCGGGGAGCTGTTTTTT.

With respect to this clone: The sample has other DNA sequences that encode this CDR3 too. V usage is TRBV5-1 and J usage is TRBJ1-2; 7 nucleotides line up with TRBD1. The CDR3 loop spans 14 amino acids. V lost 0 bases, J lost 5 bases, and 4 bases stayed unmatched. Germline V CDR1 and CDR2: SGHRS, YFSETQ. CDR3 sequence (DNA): TGCGCCAGCAGCTTGGCCCAGGGGGGTTATGGCTACACCTTC. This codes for CASSLAQGGYGYTF.

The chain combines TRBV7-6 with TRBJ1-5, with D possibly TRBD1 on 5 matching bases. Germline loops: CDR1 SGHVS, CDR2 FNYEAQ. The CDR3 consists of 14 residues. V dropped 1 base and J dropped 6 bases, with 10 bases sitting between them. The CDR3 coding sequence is TGTGCCAGCAGCTTAGGGCAGGGTGGTCAGCCCCAGCATTTT. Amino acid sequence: CASSLGQGGQPQHF.

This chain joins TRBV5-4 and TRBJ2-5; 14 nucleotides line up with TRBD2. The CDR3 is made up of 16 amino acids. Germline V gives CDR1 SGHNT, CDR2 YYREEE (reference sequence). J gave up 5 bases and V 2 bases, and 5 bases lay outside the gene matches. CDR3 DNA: TGTGCCAGCAGCTTTGCCGGGACTAGCGGGGGTGAGACCCAGTACTTC. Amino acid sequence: CASSFAGTSGGETQYF.

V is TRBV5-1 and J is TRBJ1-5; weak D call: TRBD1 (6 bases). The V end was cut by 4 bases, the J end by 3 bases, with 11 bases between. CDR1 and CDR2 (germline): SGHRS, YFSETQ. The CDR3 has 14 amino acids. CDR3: CASSPTGPNQPQHF. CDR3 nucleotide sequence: TGCGCCAGCAGCCCAACAGGGCCCAATCAGCCCCAGCATTTT.

CDR3 sequence (DNA): TGTGCCAGCAGTTCGCGGACTAGCGGGAGCTATGAGCAGTTCTTC. The encoded protein is CASSSRTSGSYEQFF. The chain joins TRBV7-2 to TRBJ2-1; 13 bases are shared with TRBD2. The CDR3 consists of 15 residues. CDR1 is SGHTA, CDR2 FQGNSA, per germline. Germline trimming cut 6 bases from V and 8 bases from J; bases unmatched to any gene: 7. Complete variable domain (other parts from reference TRBV7-2 and TRBJ2-1): GAGVSQSPSNKVTEKGKDVELRCDPISGHTALYWYRQSLGQGLEFLIYFQGNSAPDKSGLPSDRFSAERTGGSVSTLTIQRTQQEDSAVYLCASSSRTSGSYEQFFGPGTRLTVL.

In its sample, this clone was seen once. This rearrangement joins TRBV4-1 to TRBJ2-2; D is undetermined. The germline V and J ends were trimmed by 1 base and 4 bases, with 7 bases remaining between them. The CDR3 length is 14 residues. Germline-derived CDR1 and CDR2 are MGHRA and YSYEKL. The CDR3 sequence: CASSQVRSTGELFF. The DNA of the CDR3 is TGCGCCAGCAGCCAAGTAAGGAGCACCGGGGAGCTGTTTTTT.

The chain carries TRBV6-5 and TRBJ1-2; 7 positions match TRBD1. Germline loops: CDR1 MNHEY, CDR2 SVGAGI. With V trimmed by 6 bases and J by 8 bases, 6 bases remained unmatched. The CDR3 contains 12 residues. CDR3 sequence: CASSQGVGGYTF. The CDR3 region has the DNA TGTGCCAGCAGCCAGGGGGTCGGGGGCTACACCTTC.

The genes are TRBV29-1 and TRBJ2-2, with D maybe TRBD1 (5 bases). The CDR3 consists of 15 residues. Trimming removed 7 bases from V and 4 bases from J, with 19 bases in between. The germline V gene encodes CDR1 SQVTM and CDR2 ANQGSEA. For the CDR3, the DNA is TGCAGCGGCCGGAAAACAGGAAGTAGCACCGGGGAGCTGTTTTTT. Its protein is CSGRKTGSSTGELFF.

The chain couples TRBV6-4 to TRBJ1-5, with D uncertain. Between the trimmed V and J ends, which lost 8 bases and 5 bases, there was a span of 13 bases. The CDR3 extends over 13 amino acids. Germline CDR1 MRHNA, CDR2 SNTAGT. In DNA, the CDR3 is TGTGCCAGCGCATGGCAGGAAGATCAGCCCCAGCATTTT. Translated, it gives CASAWQEDQPQHF.

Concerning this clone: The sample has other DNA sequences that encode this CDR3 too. The CDR3 loop is CASSPRGDPNTEAFF. CDR3 DNA: TGTGCCAGCTCACCCCGGGGGGATCCGAACACTGAAGCTTTCTTT. The rearrangement links TRBV18 to TRBJ1-1; a weak D match, TRBD1 (5 bases). V was cut by 3 bases and J by 1 base, with 12 bases left in between. Germline V gene sequence: CDR1 KGHSH, CDR2 LQKENI. There are 15 residues in the CDR3.

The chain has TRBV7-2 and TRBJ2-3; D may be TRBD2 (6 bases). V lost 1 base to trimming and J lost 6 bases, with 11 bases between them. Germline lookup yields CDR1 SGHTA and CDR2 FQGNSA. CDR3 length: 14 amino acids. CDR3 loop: CASSLGYGGDTQYF. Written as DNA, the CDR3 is TGTGCCAGCAGCTTAGGGTATGGAGGGGATACGCAGTATTTT.

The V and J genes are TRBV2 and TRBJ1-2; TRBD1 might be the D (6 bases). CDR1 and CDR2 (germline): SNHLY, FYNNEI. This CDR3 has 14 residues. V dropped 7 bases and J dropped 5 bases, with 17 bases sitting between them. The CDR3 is CASKGSTGLYGYTF. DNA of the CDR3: TGTGCCAGCAAGGGGAGTACAGGGTTGTATGGCTACACCTTC.

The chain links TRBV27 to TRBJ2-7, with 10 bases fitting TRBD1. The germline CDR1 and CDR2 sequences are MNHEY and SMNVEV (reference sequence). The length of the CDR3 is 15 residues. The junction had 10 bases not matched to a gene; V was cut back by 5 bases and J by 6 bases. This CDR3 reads CASSDRGRVLREQYF. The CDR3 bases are TGTGCCAGCAGTGACAGGGGGCGCGTATTGCGCGAGCAGTACTTC.

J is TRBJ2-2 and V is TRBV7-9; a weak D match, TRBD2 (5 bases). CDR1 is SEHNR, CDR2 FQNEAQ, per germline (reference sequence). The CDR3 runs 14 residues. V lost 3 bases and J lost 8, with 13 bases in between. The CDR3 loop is CASSFPLVTGELFF. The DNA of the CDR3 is TGTGCCAGCAGCTTCCCACTAGTTACTGGGGAGCTGTTTTTT.

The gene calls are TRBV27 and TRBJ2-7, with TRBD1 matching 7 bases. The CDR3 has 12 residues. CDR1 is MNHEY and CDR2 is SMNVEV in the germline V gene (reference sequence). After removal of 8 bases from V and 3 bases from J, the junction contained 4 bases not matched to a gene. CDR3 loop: CASGDRIYEQYF. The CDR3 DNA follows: TGTGCCAGCGGGGACAGAATCTACGAGCAGTACTTC.

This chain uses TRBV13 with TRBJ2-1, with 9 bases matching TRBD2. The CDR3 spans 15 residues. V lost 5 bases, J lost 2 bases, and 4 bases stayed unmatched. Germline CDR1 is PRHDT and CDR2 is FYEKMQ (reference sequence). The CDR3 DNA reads TGTGCCAGCAGCCCTAGCGGGAACACCTACAATGAGCAGTTCTTC. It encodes CASSPSGNTYNEQFF.

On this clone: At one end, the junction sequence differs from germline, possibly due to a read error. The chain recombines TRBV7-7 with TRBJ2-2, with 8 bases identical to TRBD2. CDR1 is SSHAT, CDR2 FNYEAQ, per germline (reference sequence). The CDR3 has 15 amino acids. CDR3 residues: CASSLAGPNTGELFF. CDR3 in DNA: TGTGCTAGCAGCTTAGCGGGGCCGAACACCGGGGAGCTGTTTTTT.

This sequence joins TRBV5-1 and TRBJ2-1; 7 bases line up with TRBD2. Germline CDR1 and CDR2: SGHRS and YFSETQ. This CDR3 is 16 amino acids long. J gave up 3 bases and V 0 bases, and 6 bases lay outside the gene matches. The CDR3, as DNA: TGCGCCAGCAGCTTGGCGCCAGGCGGGGGCTACAATGAGCAGTTCTTC. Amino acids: CASSLAPGGGYNEQFF. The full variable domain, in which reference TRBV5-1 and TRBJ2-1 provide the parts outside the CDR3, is KAGVTQTPRYLIKTRGQQVTLSCSPISGHRSVSWYQQTPGQGLQFLFEYFSETQRNKGNFPGRFSGRQFSNSRSEMNVSTLELGDSALYLCASSLAPGGGYNEQFFGPGTRLTVL.

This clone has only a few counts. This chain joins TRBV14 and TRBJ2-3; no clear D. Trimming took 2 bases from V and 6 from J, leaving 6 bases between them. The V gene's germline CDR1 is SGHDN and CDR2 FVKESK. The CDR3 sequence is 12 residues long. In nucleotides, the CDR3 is TGTGCCAGCAGCCAATCGAGGGATACGCAGTATTTT. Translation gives CASSQSRDTQYF. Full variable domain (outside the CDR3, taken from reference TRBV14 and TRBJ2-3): EAGVTQFPSHSVIEKGQTVTLRCDPISGHDNLYWYRRVMGKEIKFLLHFVKESKQDESGMPNNRFLAERTGGTYSTLKVQPAELEDSGVYFCASSQSRDTQYFGPGTRLTVL.

CDR3: CAIAVGPGGYTF. CDR3 nucleotide sequence: TGTGCCATCGCGGTAGGGCCGGGGGGCTACACCTTC. This chain connects TRBV2 to TRBJ1-2; no clear D. Germline CDR1 and CDR2: SNHLY and FYNNEI. Trimming shortened V by 10 bases and J by 8 bases, and 17 bases separated the two germline ends. The CDR3 runs to 12 residues.

CDR3 sequence (DNA): TGTGCCAGCAGCTTAGGAGTGGGGGGTTACAATGAGCAGTTCTTC. Its translation is CASSLGVGGYNEQFF. This sequence joins TRBV7-9 and TRBJ2-1, with a weak D call TRBD2 (6 bases). V lost 1 base to trimming and J lost 4 bases, with 11 bases between them. Germline V CDR1 and CDR2: SEHNR, FQNEAQ (reference sequence). This CDR3 has 15 amino acids.

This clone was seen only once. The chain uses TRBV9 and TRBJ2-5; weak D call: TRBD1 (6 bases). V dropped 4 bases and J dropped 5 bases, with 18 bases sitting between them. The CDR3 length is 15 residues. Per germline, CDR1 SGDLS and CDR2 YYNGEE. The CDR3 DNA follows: TGTGCCAGCAGCAATACCCCGGGGCAGGGGGAGACCCAGTACTTC. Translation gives CASSNTPGQGETQYF.

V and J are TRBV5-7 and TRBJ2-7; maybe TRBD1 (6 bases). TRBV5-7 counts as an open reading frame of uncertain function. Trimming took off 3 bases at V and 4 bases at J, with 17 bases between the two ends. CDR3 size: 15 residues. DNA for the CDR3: TGTGCCAGCAGCTACCGGGACACAGTAATTTACGAGCAGTACTTC. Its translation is CASSYRDTVIYEQYF.

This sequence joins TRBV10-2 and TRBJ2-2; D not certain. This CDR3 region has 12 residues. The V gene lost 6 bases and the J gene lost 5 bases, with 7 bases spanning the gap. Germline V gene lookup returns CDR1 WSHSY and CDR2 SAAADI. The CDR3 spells CASRLRTGELFF. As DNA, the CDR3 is TGCGCCAGCAGATTGAGAACCGGGGAGCTGTTTTTT.

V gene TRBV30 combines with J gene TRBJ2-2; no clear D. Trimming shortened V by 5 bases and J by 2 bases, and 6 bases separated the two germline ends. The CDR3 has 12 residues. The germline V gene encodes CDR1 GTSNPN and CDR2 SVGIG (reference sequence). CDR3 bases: TGTGCCTGGGCAGTTAACACCGGGGAGCTGTTTTTT. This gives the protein CAWAVNTGELFF.

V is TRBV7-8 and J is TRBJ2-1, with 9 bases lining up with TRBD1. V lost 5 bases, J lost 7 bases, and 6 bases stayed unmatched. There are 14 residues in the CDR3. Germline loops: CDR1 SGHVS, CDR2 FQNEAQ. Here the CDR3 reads CASSRPDRGNEQFF. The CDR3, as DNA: TGTGCCAGCAGCAGACCGGACAGGGGTAATGAGCAGTTCTTC. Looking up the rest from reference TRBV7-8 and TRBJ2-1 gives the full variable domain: GAGVSQSPRYKVAKRGQDVALRCDPISGHVSLFWYQQALGQGPEFLTYFQNEAQLDKSGLPSDRFFAERPEGSVSTLKIQRTQQEDSAVYLCASSRPDRGNEQFFGPGTRLTVL.